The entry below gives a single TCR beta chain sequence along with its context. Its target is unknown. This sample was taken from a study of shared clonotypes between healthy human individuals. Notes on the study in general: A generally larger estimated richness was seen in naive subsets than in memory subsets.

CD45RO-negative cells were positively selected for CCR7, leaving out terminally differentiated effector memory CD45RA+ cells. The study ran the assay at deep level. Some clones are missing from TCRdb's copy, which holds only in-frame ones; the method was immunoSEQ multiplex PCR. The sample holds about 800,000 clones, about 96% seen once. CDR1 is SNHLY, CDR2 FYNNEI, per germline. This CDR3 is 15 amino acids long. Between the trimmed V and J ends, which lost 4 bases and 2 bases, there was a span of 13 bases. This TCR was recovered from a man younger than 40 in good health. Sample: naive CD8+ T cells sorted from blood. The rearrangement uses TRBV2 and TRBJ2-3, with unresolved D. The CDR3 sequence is CASSALQDDTDTQYF. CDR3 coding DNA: TGTGCCAGCAGTGCCCTTCAGGACGACACAGATACGCAGTATTTT.